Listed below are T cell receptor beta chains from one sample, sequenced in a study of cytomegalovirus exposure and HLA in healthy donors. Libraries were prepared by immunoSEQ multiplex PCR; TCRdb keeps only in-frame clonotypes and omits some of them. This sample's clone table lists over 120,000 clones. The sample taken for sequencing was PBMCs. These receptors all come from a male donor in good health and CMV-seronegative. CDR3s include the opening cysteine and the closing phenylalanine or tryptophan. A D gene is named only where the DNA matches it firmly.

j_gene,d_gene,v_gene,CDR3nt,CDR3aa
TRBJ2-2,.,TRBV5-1,TGCGCCAGCAGCTTGGCGGGGGTGGTCACCGGGGAGCTGTTTTTT,CASSLAGVVTGELFF
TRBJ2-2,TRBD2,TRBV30,TGTGCCTGTTCAGCGGGAGGGCCTGCCGGGGAGCTGTTTTTT,CACSAGGPAGELFF
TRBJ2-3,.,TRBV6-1,TGTGCCAGCAGGATACAGGTTAGCACAGATACGCAGTATTTT,CASRIQVSTDTQYF
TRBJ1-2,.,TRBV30,TGTGCCTGGAGTGCTGACGCGAAGAGGTCCGCCTTC,CAWSADAKRSAF
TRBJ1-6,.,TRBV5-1,TGCGCCAGCAGCTTGGAAGGGGGAAATTCACCCCTCCACTTT,CASSLEGGNSPLHF
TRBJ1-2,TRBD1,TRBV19,TGTGCCAGTAGTATCCGATCCGGGACAGGGGGCTCTGCCTTCTATGGCTACACCTTC,CASSIRSGTGGSAFYGYTF
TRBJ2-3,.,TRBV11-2,TGTGCCAGCAGACTAGACAGGCAGGGGTATACAGATACGCAGTATTTT,CASRLDRQGYTDTQYF
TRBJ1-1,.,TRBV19,TGTGCCAGTAGTTCAGGGTGGAACACTGAAGCTTTCTTT,CASSSGWNTEAFF
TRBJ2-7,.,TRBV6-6,TGTGCCAGCCGATATCTTTACGAGCAGTACTTC,CASRYLYEQYF
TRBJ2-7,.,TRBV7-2,TGTGCCAGCAGCTTAGACCCAGACAGAGCCTACGAGCAGTACTTC,CASSLDPDRAYEQYF
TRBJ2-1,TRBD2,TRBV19,TGTGCCAGTAGTCCCTGGCGGGGGGGCTCTCTCGATGAGCAGTTCTTC,CASSPWRGGSLDEQFF
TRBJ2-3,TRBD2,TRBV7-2,TGTGCCAGCAGCTACAAGCGGGGGGTGGCAGATACGCAGTATTTT,CASSYKRGVADTQYF
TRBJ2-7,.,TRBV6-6,TGTGCCAGCAGTGGACCTCGTTCAGGGGGGCTGTACTTC,CASSGPRSGGLYF
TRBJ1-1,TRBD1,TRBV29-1,TGCAGCGCGGGACAGCAATGGGACACTGAAGCTTTCTTT,CSAGQQWDTEAFF
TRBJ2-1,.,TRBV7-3,TGTGCCAGCAGCTTCGGTGGGGGCTTTCTATACAATGAGCAGTTCTTC,CASSFGGGFLYNEQFF
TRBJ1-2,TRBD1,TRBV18,TGTGCCAGCTCACCCCTGACAGGGACGAAGTTAGCTAACTATGGCTACACCTTC,CASSPLTGTKLANYGYTF
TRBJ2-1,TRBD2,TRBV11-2,TGTGCCAGCAGCTTAGAAGCAGCGGGGGACTACAATGAGCAGTTCTTC,CASSLEAAGDYNEQFF
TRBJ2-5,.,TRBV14,TGTGCCAGCAGCCAAGATTGGCGGCTACAAGAGACCCAGTACTTC,CASSQDWRLQETQYF
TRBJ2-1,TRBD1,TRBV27,TGTGCCAGCAGTCAGGGACAGTTCTCCTACAATGAGCAGTTCTTC,CASSQGQFSYNEQFF
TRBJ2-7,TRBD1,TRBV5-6,TGTGCCAGCGGACTATACCGGGACAGGGACTACGAGCAGTACTTC,CASGLYRDRDYEQYF
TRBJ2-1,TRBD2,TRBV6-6,TGTGCCAGCACAACTAGCGGGAATTACAATGAGCAGTTCTTC,CASTTSGNYNEQFF
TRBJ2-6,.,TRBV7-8,TGTGCCAGCAGCTTAATTGGCAGGGGAGGGGCTGGGGCCAACGTCCTGACTTTC,CASSLIGRGGAGANVLTF
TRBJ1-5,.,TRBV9,TGTGCCAGCAGCCTCGGGGGGAGCCTAGGTCAGCCCCAGCATTTT,CASSLGGSLGQPQHF
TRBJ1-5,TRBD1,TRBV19,TGTGCCAGTACCAAGGGGACAGGGCTTCAGCCCCAGCATTTT,CASTKGTGLQPQHF
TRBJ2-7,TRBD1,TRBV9,TGTGCCAGCAGCGTCGCAACAGGGGAGTACGAGCAGTACTTC,CASSVATGEYEQYF
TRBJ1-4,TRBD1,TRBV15,TGTGCCACCAGCAGAGAGTGGACAGGGAAAGAAAAACTGTTTTTT,CATSREWTGKEKLFF
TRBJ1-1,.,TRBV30,TGTGCCTGGAGTGCGCAGGAGAACACTGAAGCTTTCTTT,CAWSAQENTEAFF
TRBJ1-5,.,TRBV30,TGTGCCTGGAGTGAAGTTAGGGGTTCAGGGCCCCAGCATTTT,CAWSEVRGSGPQHF
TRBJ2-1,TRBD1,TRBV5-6,TGTGCCAGCAGGCCGACAGGGGCCAATGAGCAGTTCTTC,CASRPTGANEQFF
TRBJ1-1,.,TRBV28,TGTGCCAGCAGTTTGCAGGGTTCTTTGAGTGAAGCTTTCTTT,CASSLQGSLSEAFF
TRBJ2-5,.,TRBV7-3,TGTGCCAGCAGCTTAGGGGGAGGAGAGACCCAGTACTTC,CASSLGGGETQYF
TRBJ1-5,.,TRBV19,TGTGCCAGTAGTATGAAAACCAGCCAGCATTTT,CASSMKTSQHF
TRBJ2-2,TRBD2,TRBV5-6,TGTGCCAGCAGCTTGCCCGAACTAGCGGGGGAGCTGTTTTTT,CASSLPELAGELFF
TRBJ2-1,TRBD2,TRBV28,TGTGCCAGCAGTTTCTTAGCGGGAGTAGACAATGAGCAGTTCTTC,CASSFLAGVDNEQFF
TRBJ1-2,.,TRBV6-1,TGTGCCAGCAGTAGACTGAACTATGGCTACACCTTC,CASSRLNYGYTF
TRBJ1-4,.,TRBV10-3,TGTGCCATCAGTGAACAGGGAGAAAAACTGTTTTTT,CAISEQGEKLFF
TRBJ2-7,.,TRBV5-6,TGTGCCAGCAGCTATGGGAGTCTCGAGCAGTACTTC,CASSYGSLEQYF
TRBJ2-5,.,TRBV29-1,TGCAGCGTTGGACCCACCGGGAGTGTAGGAGAGACCCAGTACTTC,CSVGPTGSVGETQYF
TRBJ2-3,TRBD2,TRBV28,TGTGCCAGCAGTCGAGGCCCGGGACTAGCCCCAGATACGCAGTATTTT,CASSRGPGLAPDTQYF
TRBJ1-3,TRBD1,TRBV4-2,TGTGCCAGCAGCCGTAGGAGACAGGGGGGAAACACCATATATTTT,CASSRRRQGGNTIYF
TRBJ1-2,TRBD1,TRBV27,TGTGCCAGCAGGAGGACAGGGGATGGCTACACCTTC,CASRRTGDGYTF
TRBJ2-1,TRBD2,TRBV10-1,TGCGCCAGCAGTGATAGCGGGGCACAAAACAATGAGCAGTTCTTC,CASSDSGAQNNEQFF
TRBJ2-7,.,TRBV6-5,TGTGCCAGCAGACAAGGACAGCTCTACGAGCAGTACTTC,CASRQGQLYEQYF
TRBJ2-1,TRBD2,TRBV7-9,TGTGCCAGCAGCTTCGCTAGCGGGATTCTCCTTGGCAATGAGCAGTTCTTC,CASSFASGILLGNEQFF
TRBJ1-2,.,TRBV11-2,TGTGCCAGCAGCTTAGTGCATCTAGGGGCTAGATATGGCTACACCTTC,CASSLVHLGARYGYTF
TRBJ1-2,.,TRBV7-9,TGTGCCAGCAGCCCACAGGGTCTCTATGGCTACACCTTC,CASSPQGLYGYTF
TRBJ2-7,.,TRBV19,TGTGCCAGTAGTTCTTTAAGGGGCGGCGAGCAGTACTTC,CASSSLRGGEQYF
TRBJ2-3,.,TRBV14,TGTGCCAGCAGCCAAGATCCCGGACTCGGCACAGATACGCAGTATTTT,CASSQDPGLGTDTQYF
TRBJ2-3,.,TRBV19,TGTGCCAGTAGTATACTAGCGACAGATACGCAGTATTTT,CASSILATDTQYF
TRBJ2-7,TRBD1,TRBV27,TGTGCCAGCAGTTTAAGGGACAGGGGCTACGAGCAGTACTTC,CASSLRDRGYEQYF